The T cell receptor (beta chain) described here comes from a study of long-term antiretroviral therapy in people with HIV. The V segment lost 9 bases and the J segment 7 bases; nucleotides outside the gene matches: 11. The CDR3 is made up of 15 amino acids. CDR1 MNHNS and CDR2 SASEGT come from the germline V gene. It was version v3.0 of the immunoSEQ assay that was run at survey level. Sequencing was performed with immunoSEQ multiplex PCR; in TCRdb, only in-frame clones are kept and a portion is missing. Among some 40,000 clones listed, 85% were seen once. The sample here was unsorted PBMCs, taken 3.1 years after starting antiretroviral therapy. This sequence joins TRBV6-1 and TRBJ1-4, with 10 positions matching TRBD1. The clonotype originates from a woman between 45 and 65 years old with HIV. The CDR3 region has the DNA TGTGCCAGTACAGACAGGGGGCTTGTCGGTGAAAAACTGTTTTTT. This encodes CASTDRGLVGEKLFF.